A single sample is the source of the 13 T cell receptor beta chains below, sequenced in a study of T cell repertoires in cytomegalovirus infection. TCRdb processed the reads anew with MiXCR; each CDR3 protein has one entry. The sample lists more than 35,000 distinct CDR3 sequences, about 52% occurring once. These receptors have no identified antigens. The source material was CD8+ T cells from cultured PBMCs, sampled from culture after CMV antigen stimulation. The origin of the receptors is a human donor in good health (CMV status not recorded). Some clones in this sample may be carry-over from other donors' samples.

The chain is built from TRBV27 and TRBJ1-2; no definite D call. Per germline, CDR1 MNHEY and CDR2 SMNVEV (reference sequence). V was clipped by 2 bases and J by 3 bases, with 7 bases between them. The CDR3 is 13 residues long. CDR3 coding DNA: TGTGCCAGCAGTTTACGGCTGGACTATGGCTACACCTTC. It specifies CASSLRLDYGYTF.

This clonotype has a handful of counts. The V call is TRBV7-6, the J call TRBJ2-6; 12 positions match TRBD1. The germline V gene encodes CDR1 SGHVS and CDR2 FNYEAQ. The CDR3 contains 17 residues. V lost 4 bases to trimming and J lost 3 bases; unmatched junction nucleotides: 4. The CDR3 region is CASSYGTGGVGANVLTF. The CDR3 DNA sequence: TGTGCCAGCAGCTATGGGACAGGGGGCGTTGGGGCCAACGTCCTGACTTTC.

This chain links TRBV7-9 with TRBJ2-2, with 9 positions matching TRBD1. Trimming cost V 2 bases and J 5 bases; bases outside gene matches: 3. CDR3 size: 15 residues. Germline V gene lookup returns CDR1 SEHNR and CDR2 FQNEAQ (reference sequence). The CDR3 loop reads CASSLRQGVTGELFF. The CDR3 DNA is TGTGCCAGCAGCTTAAGACAGGGGGTTACCGGGGAGCTGTTTTTT.

This chain joins TRBV27 and TRBJ2-3; 7 bases fit TRBD2. In germline, CDR1 is MNHEY, CDR2 SMNVEV (reference sequence). CDR3 length equals 17 residues. With 5 bases clipped from V and 0 bases from J, the junction kept 11 bases outside the gene matches. The CDR3 protein is CASSRQRGAGSTDTQYF. CDR3 DNA: TGTGCCAGCAGTCGCCAGCGGGGAGCGGGCAGCACAGATACGCAGTATTTT.

This clonotype was observed once. The rearrangement links TRBV28 to TRBJ2-2; D is possibly TRBD1 (5 bases). V shed 8 bases and J shed 0 bases, with 7 bases lying between them. The V gene's germline CDR1 is MDHEN and CDR2 SYDVKM. The CDR3 runs 13 residues. The CDR3 region is CASETANTGELFF. The DNA of the CDR3 is TGTGCCAGCGAGACAGCGAACACCGGGGAGCTGTTTTTT.

This clonotype was recorded once. CDR3 sequence: CASSQVELAGQETQYF. The CDR3 DNA sequence: TGTGCCAGCAGCCAAGTGGAATTAGCGGGACAGGAGACCCAGTACTTC. The chain is built from TRBV3-1 and TRBJ2-5; maybe TRBD2 (8 bases). Germline CDR1 reads LGHDT; CDR2 reads YNNKEL (reference sequence). The CDR3 spans 16 residues. Trimming took off 1 base at V and 5 bases at J, with 17 bases between the two ends.

The gene calls are TRBV14 and TRBJ1-2; 7 positions match TRBD1. With 1 base clipped from V and 5 bases from J, the junction kept 13 bases outside the gene matches. Germline V CDR1 and CDR2: SGHDN, FVKESK. The CDR3 loop spans 17 amino acids. The CDR3 DNA reads TGTGCCAGCAGCCAAGTATTTGGGATCAGGGGGGTGTATGGCTACACCTTC. Its translation is CASSQVFGIRGVYGYTF.

The rearrangement joins TRBV6-5 to TRBJ1-2; weak D call: TRBD1 (6 bases). The germline V gene encodes CDR1 MNHEY and CDR2 SVGAGI. The CDR3 sequence is 16 residues long. Trimming took off 4 bases at V and 1 base at J, with 16 bases between the two ends. CDR3 DNA sequence: TGTGCCAGCAGTTTATCTACAGGGTACCGTAACTATGGCTACACCTTC. As protein: CASSLSTGYRNYGYTF.

The V gene is TRBV13, the J gene TRBJ2-5, with D tentatively TRBD1 (5 bases). From germline, CDR1 is PRHDT and CDR2 FYEKMQ (reference sequence). The CDR3 runs to 14 residues. V was trimmed by 4 bases and J by 1 base, leaving 10 bases between them. This CDR3 reads CASSYPGLQETQYF. The DNA for the CDR3 is TGTGCCAGCAGCTACCCAGGGCTCCAAGAGACCCAGTACTTC.

This clonotype has just a few counts. This sequence joins TRBV6-6 and TRBJ2-7, with TRBD2 matching over 9 bases. V lost 2 bases to trimming and J lost 0 bases; unmatched junction nucleotides: 2. The CDR3 spans 15 residues. In germline, CDR1 is MNHNY, CDR2 SVGAGI (reference sequence). The CDR3 nucleotides are TGTGCCAGCAGTTACACACTAGCGGGCTCCTACGAGCAGTACTTC. Translated: CASSYTLAGSYEQYF.

This clonotype was seen many times. The chain is built from TRBV30 and TRBJ2-7; the D gene could be TRBD1 or TRBD2 (5 bases each). Germline values: CDR1 GTSNPN, CDR2 SVGIG (reference sequence). V gave up 1 base and J gave up 3 bases, with 19 bases separating them. There are 16 residues in the CDR3. The CDR3 nucleotides are TGTGCCTGGAGTGGGGGACGTCGGCGAGATTACTACGAGCAGTACTTC. Its protein product is CAWSGGRRRDYYEQYF.

The chain is built from TRBV7-6 and TRBJ2-3; no firm D call. Trimming stripped 1 base from V and 2 bases from J, with 10 bases between. In germline, CDR1 is SGHVS, CDR2 FNYEAQ. CDR3 length: 15 amino acids. Written as DNA, the CDR3 is TGTGCCAGCAGCTTAGGAAGGGATTCCACAGATACGCAGTATTTT. Residues: CASSLGRDSTDTQYF.

The gene calls are TRBV7-6 and TRBJ1-4; 9 bases map to TRBD1. Per the germline V gene, CDR1 is SGHVS and CDR2 is FNYEAQ. The CDR3 is 15 residues long. Losses at the gene ends were 5 bases for V and 6 bases for J; bases not matched to a gene: 7. This CDR3 is CASSPPDRGYEKLFF. The CDR3 region has the DNA TGTGCCAGCAGCCCACCGGACAGGGGTTATGAAAAACTGTTTTTT.